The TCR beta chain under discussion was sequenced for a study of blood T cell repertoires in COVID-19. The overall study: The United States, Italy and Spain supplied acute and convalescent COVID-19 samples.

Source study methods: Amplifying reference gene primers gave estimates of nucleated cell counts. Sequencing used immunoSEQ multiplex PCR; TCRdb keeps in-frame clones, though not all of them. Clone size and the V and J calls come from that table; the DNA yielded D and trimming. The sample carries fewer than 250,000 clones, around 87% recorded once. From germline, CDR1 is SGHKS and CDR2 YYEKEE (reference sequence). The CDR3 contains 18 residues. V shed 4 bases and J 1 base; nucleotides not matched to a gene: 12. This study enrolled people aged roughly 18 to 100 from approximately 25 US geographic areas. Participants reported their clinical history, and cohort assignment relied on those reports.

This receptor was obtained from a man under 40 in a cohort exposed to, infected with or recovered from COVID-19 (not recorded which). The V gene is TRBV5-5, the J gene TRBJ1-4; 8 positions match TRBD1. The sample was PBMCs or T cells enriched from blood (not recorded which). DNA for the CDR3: TGTGCCAGCAGCCGGGACAGGCCATTATTGGGAACTAATGAAAAACTGTTTTTT. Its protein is CASSRDRPLLGTNEKLFF.